This T cell receptor (beta chain) was recorded in a study of shared clonotypes between healthy human individuals. Method: immunoSEQ multiplex PCR; TCRdb's copy keeps in-frame clones and lacks some. The sample records 2 million to 2.5 million clones, roughly 90% being singletons. Trimming pared 6 bases from V and 4 bases from J, leaving 7 bases between. The CDR3 contains 11 residues. The V gene's germline CDR1 is MDHEN and CDR2 SYDVKM. Material: naive CD4+ T cells from PBMCs. Subset indicated: CD45RA+ positively selected. V is TRBV28 and J is TRBJ2-7; D uncertain. This receptor was taken from a man in his late teens or twenties in good health. Some clones in this sample may be carry-over from other donors' samples. The CDR3 sequence is CASRFYYEQYF. The CDR3 DNA follows: TGTGCCAGCAGGTTCTATTACGAGCAGTACTTC.